Below are 9 T cell receptor beta chains sequenced from a single sample in a study of beta chain features in type 1 diabetes. TCRB transcripts that were expressed got sequenced, as all of the isolated RNA had been reverse transcribed. TCRdb's table, derived via immunoSEQ multiplex PCR, lists solely in-frame clones and lacks some. In the table there are some 410,000 clones, approximately 15% of which are singletons. The specimen was naive CD4+ T cells from blood. The source is a man between 25 and 39 years old in good health.

CDR3 amino acids: CASSFRRSETQYF. CDR3 bases: TGTGCCAGCAGTTTCCGGCGTTCGGAGACCCAGTACTTC. This sequence joins TRBV11-2 and TRBJ2-5; D uncertain. There are 13 residues in the CDR3. Germline V lookup: CDR1 SGHAT, CDR2 FQNNGV. The V and J ends lost 6 bases and 5 bases respectively, with 13 bases between them.

J is TRBJ2-3 and V is TRBV7-6; D gene uncertain. CDR1 is SGHVS and CDR2 is FNYEAQ in the germline V gene. The CDR3 has 16 residues. The V gene lost 5 bases and the J gene lost 5 bases, with 20 bases spanning the gap. The CDR3 DNA sequence: TGTGCCAGCAGCCTAGACGGGTCTAATCGGGTAGATACGCAGTATTTT. Amino acid sequence: CASSLDGSNRVDTQYF.

This chain joins TRBV6-5 and TRBJ2-5; D may be TRBD1 (5 bases). There are 14 residues in the CDR3. Germline values: CDR1 MNHEY, CDR2 SVGAGI. V shed 0 bases and J shed 3 bases, with 8 bases lying between them. The DNA for the CDR3 is TGTGCCAGCAGTTACTCGACAGACAAAGAGACCCAGTACTTC. It translates to CASSYSTDKETQYF.

The V call is TRBV20-1, the J call TRBJ2-1; D is unresolved. The CDR3 is made up of 11 amino acids. V was shortened by 6 bases and J by 8 bases, with 11 bases between the two germline ends. CDR1 DFQATT and CDR2 SNEGSKA come from the germline V gene (reference sequence). The CDR3 DNA is TGCAGTGCCCCTAAGATCCATGAGCAGTTCTTC. This codes for CSAPKIHEQFF.

V gene TRBV6-5 combines with J gene TRBJ1-5; D is unresolved. Trimming pared 7 bases from V and 5 bases from J, leaving 3 bases between. This CDR3 is 10 amino acids long. Germline CDR1 and CDR2: MNHEY and SVGAGI. The CDR3, as DNA: TGTGCCAGCAATTATCAGCCCCAGCATTTT. Protein product: CASNYQPQHF.

The genes are TRBV29-1 and TRBJ1-5; D ambiguous. The V and J ends lost 3 bases and 2 bases respectively, with 8 bases between them. This CDR3 spans 13 amino acids. Germline V gives CDR1 SQVTM, CDR2 ANQGSEA. The CDR3 DNA reads as TGCAGCGTTGAGGGTACAGGCAATCAGCCCCAGCATTTT. This gives the protein CSVEGTGNQPQHF.

This chain joins TRBV15 and TRBJ2-1, with D tentatively TRBD2 (5 bases). The germline gives CDR1 LNHNV, CDR2 YYDKDF (reference sequence). This CDR3 contains 14 residues. V shed 0 bases and J shed 7 bases, with 10 bases lying between them. CDR3 DNA: TGTGCCACCAGCAGAGATGGCACTAGAAATGAGCAGTTCTTC. Amino acid sequence: CATSRDGTRNEQFF.

A few counts support this clone. The rearrangement links TRBV30 to TRBJ1-2; no clear D gene. Trimming pared 0 bases from V and 5 bases from J, leaving 19 bases between. Germline V lookup: CDR1 GTSNPN, CDR2 SVGIG (reference sequence). This CDR3 has 16 residues. CDR3 in amino acids: CAWSVLQSSPIYGYTF. As DNA, the CDR3 is TGTGCCTGGAGTGTACTTCAGTCCTCCCCAATATATGGCTACACCTTC.

This sequence joins TRBV9 and TRBJ2-1, with a weak D call TRBD2 (6 bases). This CDR3 has 14 amino acids. Trimming took off 3 bases at V and 3 bases at J, with 10 bases between the two ends. Germline loops: CDR1 SGDLS, CDR2 YYNGEE. The CDR3 DNA reads TGTGCCAGCAGCGCGGCCGGGAGCTACAATGAGCAGTTCTTC. This codes for CASSAAGSYNEQFF.